A single sample gave rise to the 27 T cell receptor beta chains below, sequenced in a study of blood T cell repertoires in COVID-19. Produced via immunoSEQ multiplex PCR; TCRdb's table is partial and in-frame only. The sample contains 200,000 to 250,000 clones, around 86% of which appear only once. Sequencing input: peripheral blood. These receptors originate from a man in his 60s who had recovered from COVID-19.

This clone has at least ten counts. The chain couples TRBV27 to TRBJ1-1; D gene uncertain. Trimming shortened V by 3 bases and J by 7 bases, and 15 bases separated the two germline ends. CDR3 length: 14 residues. Germline CDR1 reads MNHEY; CDR2 reads SMNVEV (reference sequence). The CDR3 loop reads CASSLLGSSGEAFF. DNA for the CDR3: TGTGCCAGCAGTTTGCTAGGGAGCAGCGGTGAAGCTTTCTTT.

J is TRBJ1-2 and V is TRBV19; 8 bases line up with TRBD1. The V gene's germline CDR1 is LNHDA and CDR2 SQIVND (reference sequence). V shed 6 bases, J shed 4 bases, and the junction held 10 bases outside the gene matches. This CDR3 spans 15 amino acids. This chain's CDR3 is CASRDPGGLVYGYTF. The DNA for the CDR3 is TGTGCCAGTAGGGATCCAGGGGGCCTGGTCTATGGCTACACCTTC.

The V gene is TRBV12-3 or TRBV12-4, the J gene TRBJ1-6, with unresolved D. V shed 2 bases and J shed 8 bases, with 7 bases lying between them. CDR3 length: 13 residues. CDR3 nucleotide sequence: TGTGCCAGCAGTTTACTCGGGGATTCACCCCTCCACTTT. Amino acid sequence: CASSLLGDSPLHF.

The chain is built from TRBV3-1 (or the pseudogene TRBV3-2) and TRBJ1-4, with 10 positions matching TRBD1. Germline V gene data show CDR1 as LGHDT and CDR2 as YNNKEL (reference sequence). Unmatched junction bases numbered 6, after V lost 4 bases and J lost 4 bases. CDR3 length equals 16 residues. The CDR3 nucleotides read TGTGCCAGCAGCCCCTCGGACAGGGGGGTTAATGAAAAACTGTTTTTT. It codes for CASSPSDRGVNEKLFF.

CDR3 loop: CASSPDRASVSLHF. The CDR3 region has the DNA TGCGCCAGCAGCCCTGACAGGGCCTCCGTGTCCCTCCACTTT. The gene calls are TRBV5-1 and TRBJ1-6; 7 nucleotides align to TRBD1. V was clipped by 4 bases and J by 14 bases; unmatched bases: 12. The V gene's germline CDR1 is SGHRS and CDR2 YFSETQ. This CDR3 spans 14 amino acids.

V usage is TRBV7-2 and J usage is TRBJ2-7; the match to TRBD1 covers 9 bases. In germline, CDR1 is SGHTA, CDR2 FQGNSA. This CDR3 is built from 14 residues. J lost 4 bases, V lost 5 bases, and 6 bases had no gene match. CDR3 nucleotide sequence: TGTGCCAGCAGCATACAGGGGGCAGGATACGAGCAGTACTTC. It codes for CASSIQGAGYEQYF.

The chain couples TRBV5-6 to TRBJ2-1, with 8 positions matching TRBD2. This CDR3 contains 16 residues. The V gene's germline CDR1 is SGHDT and CDR2 YYEEEE. V shed 4 bases, J shed 5 bases, and the junction held 11 bases outside the gene matches. This chain's CDR3 is CASSSEERGSNNEQFF. In DNA, the CDR3 is TGTGCCAGCAGCAGTGAGGAGCGGGGGTCCAACAATGAGCAGTTCTTC.

The rearrangement links TRBV28 to TRBJ2-7, with D perhaps TRBD1 (6 bases). V was pared by 1 base and J by 6 bases, with 16 bases between. The CDR3 sequence is 15 residues long. The V gene's germline CDR1 is MDHEN and CDR2 SYDVKM. The CDR3 DNA sequence: TGTGCCAGCAGTTTATTGGGACACCCCCTCTCCGAGCAGTACTTC. Translation: CASSLLGHPLSEQYF.

This clone has just one count. The rearrangement links TRBV5-1 to TRBJ2-1, with a weak D call TRBD2 (5 bases). Germline assignment: CDR1 SGHRS and CDR2 YFSETQ. The germline V and J ends were trimmed by 0 bases and 9 bases, with 13 bases remaining between them. This CDR3 spans 14 amino acids. The CDR3 DNA reads as TGCGCCAGCAGCTTGGGCTGGAGGTTAGCTGAGCAGTTCTTC. Its protein is CASSLGWRLAEQFF. Full variable domain (missing parts from reference TRBV5-1 and TRBJ2-1): KAGVTQTPRYLIKTRGQQVTLSCSPISGHRSVSWYQQTPGQGLQFLFEYFSETQRNKGNFPGRFSGRQFSNSRSEMNVSTLELGDSALYLCASSLGWRLAEQFFGPGTRLTVL.

The V and J genes are TRBV18 and TRBJ1-2; D call uncertain. The CDR3 consists of 16 residues. Trimming removed 1 base at V and 5 bases at J, with 17 bases between. The germline CDR1 and CDR2 sequences are KGHSH and LQKENI. The CDR3 region has the DNA TGTGCCAGCTCACCACTCGCGGGAGGCGATGTTTATGGCTACACCTTC. Amino acid sequence: CASSPLAGGDVYGYTF.

This clone turned up a few times. The genes are TRBV5-5 and TRBJ1-4; the D is unclear. Germline V gives CDR1 SGHKS, CDR2 YYEKEE (reference sequence). The V and J ends lost 2 bases and 8 bases respectively, with 19 bases between them. The CDR3 length is 16 residues. CDR3 nucleotides: TGTGCCAGCAGCTTAGGTCCCCCCGGAGGGAGCGAAAAACTGTTTTTT. Translating it yields CASSLGPPGGSEKLFF. The full variable domain, its missing parts supplied by reference TRBV5-5 and TRBJ1-4, is DAGVTQSPTHLIKTRGQQVTLRCSPISGHKSVSWYQQVLGQGPQFIFQYYEKEERGRGNFPDRFSARQFPNYSSELNVNALLLGDSALYLCASSLGPPGGSEKLFFGSGTQLSVL.

This chain uses TRBV7-2 with TRBJ2-7, with TRBD2 matching over 11 bases. The J segment lost 8 bases and the V segment lost 4 bases, leaving 13 bases of the junction unmatched. CDR1 and CDR2 (germline): SGHTA, FQGNSA. The CDR3 extends over 16 amino acids. The CDR3 spells CASSSQTSGIPRQQYF. As DNA, the CDR3 is TGTGCCAGCAGCTCTCAGACTAGCGGGATCCCACGACAGCAGTACTTC. Full variable domain (remainder filled in from reference TRBV7-2 and TRBJ2-7): GAGVSQSPSNKVTEKGKDVELRCDPISGHTALYWYRQSLGQGLEFLIYFQGNSAPDKSGLPSDRFSAERTGGSVSTLTIQRTQQEDSAVYLCASSSQTSGIPRQQYFGPGTRLTVT.

The chain joins TRBV6-6 to TRBJ2-7; 7 nucleotides line up with TRBD2. CDR1 and CDR2 from the germline V gene are MNHNY and SVGAGI (reference sequence). V was pared by 8 bases and J by 0 bases, with 10 bases of the junction left unmatched. The CDR3 length is 15 residues. The CDR3 is CASAVSGASSYEQYF. CDR3 bases: TGTGCCAGCGCAGTGAGCGGGGCCTCCTCCTACGAGCAGTACTTC.

On this clone itself: This same CDR3 is encoded by further DNA sequences in the sample. V is TRBV9 and J is TRBJ2-3, with D perhaps matching TRBD1 (6 bases). The length of the CDR3 is 15 residues. Trimming cost V 2 bases and J 3 bases, with 13 bases left between them. CDR1 and CDR2 from the germline V gene are SGDLS and YYNGEE. The CDR3 DNA sequence: TGTGCCAGCAGCGTCTGGGGGCGCGGGACAGATACGCAGTATTTT. It yields the protein CASSVWGRGTDTQYF.

The chain has TRBV7-2 and TRBJ2-5, with 10 nucleotides matching TRBD1. The CDR3 length is 16 residues. Germline V lookup: CDR1 SGHTA, CDR2 FQGNSA. V was pared by 5 bases and J by 1 base, with 7 bases of the junction left unmatched. The CDR3 here is CASSNRDRGSQETQYF. The CDR3, as DNA: TGTGCCAGCAGCAACCGGGACAGGGGTTCCCAAGAGACCCAGTACTTC.

This chain uses TRBV9 with TRBJ1-1; possible D gene TRBD1, 6 bases. This CDR3 has 18 amino acids. V gave up 4 bases and J gave up 4 bases, with 26 bases separating them. Germline-derived CDR1 and CDR2 are SGDLS and YYNGEE. In DNA form, the CDR3 reads TGTGCCAGCAGCCCGTATTGGGGGCCAGGGGATAGGGGCACTGAAGCTTTCTTT. Its protein product is CASSPYWGPGDRGTEAFF.

The rearrangement uses TRBV5-1 and TRBJ2-7, with 7 bases matching TRBD2. This CDR3 spans 15 amino acids. The V gene's germline CDR1 is SGHRS and CDR2 YFSETQ. V was pared by 4 bases and J by 0 bases, with 7 bases of the junction left unmatched. For the CDR3, the DNA is TGCGCCAGCAGCCCGTCGCGGGGGAGCTCCTACGAGCAGTACTTC. Protein sequence: CASSPSRGSSYEQYF.

V is TRBV7-2 and J is TRBJ1-6, with D maybe TRBD1 (5 bases). The CDR3 spans 14 residues. CDR1 SGHTA and CDR2 FQGNSA come from the germline V gene. The germline V and J ends were trimmed by 5 bases and 10 bases, with 15 bases remaining between them. The CDR3 DNA sequence: TGTGCCAGCAGCCCCCGTACAGGATGGTCACCCCTCCACTTT. It encodes CASSPRTGWSPLHF.

The rearrangement uses TRBV6-2 or TRBV6-3 and TRBJ1-5; the match to TRBD1 covers 10 bases. Trimming at V came to 5 bases and at J to 0 bases, leaving 4 bases not matched to a gene. Per germline, CDR1 MNHEY and CDR2 SVGEGT. The CDR3 spans 16 residues. Here the CDR3 reads CASSDRDRGSNQPQHF. The DNA for the CDR3 is TGTGCCAGCAGTGACAGGGACAGGGGTAGCAATCAGCCCCAGCATTTT.

The chain carries TRBV18 and TRBJ1-3, with D perhaps matching TRBD1 (5 bases). Germline V gene data show CDR1 as KGHSH and CDR2 as LQKENI. This CDR3 spans 16 amino acids. Trimming stripped 0 bases from V and 3 bases from J, with 12 bases between. The CDR3 DNA reads TGTGCCAGCTCACCACCCGGACAAATTATTGGAAACACCATATATTTT. Protein sequence: CASSPPGQIIGNTIYF.

The rearrangement uses TRBV2 and TRBJ1-2; no definite D call. The CDR3 sequence is 14 residues long. Germline V gives CDR1 SNHLY, CDR2 FYNNEI. Trimming took 4 bases from V and 8 from J, leaving 17 bases between them. The CDR3 region is CASSGRVAVGGYTF. CDR3 coding DNA: TGTGCCAGCAGTGGCCGGGTTGCGGTCGGAGGCTACACCTTC.

V is TRBV9 and J is TRBJ2-2; no clear D gene. The CDR3 has 14 amino acids. The V gene lost 10 bases and the J gene lost 3 bases, with 16 bases spanning the gap. Per the germline V gene, CDR1 is SGDLS and CDR2 is YYNGEE. The CDR3 nucleotides are TGTGCCTCGATGGCTAGATCTTACACCGGGGAGCTGTTTTTT. Translated: CASMARSYTGELFF.

Comment on this clone: Mismatch with germline at one junction end may stem from a read error. The chain employs TRBV7-7 and TRBJ1-5, with TRBD1 identical over 8 bases. The CDR3 extends over 15 amino acids. Germline V gene sequence: CDR1 SSHAT, CDR2 FNYEAQ (reference sequence). CDR3 sequence: CASSEGDRLNQPQHF. CDR3 DNA sequence: TGTGCTAGCAGCGAGGGGGACAGGTTAAATCAGCCCCAGCATTTT.

This clone was recorded only once. The chain links TRBV9 to TRBJ2-1; a weak D match, TRBD2 (6 bases). This CDR3 contains 15 residues. V lost 4 bases and J 2 bases, leaving 13 bases between the germline ends. Germline V gives CDR1 SGDLS, CDR2 YYNGEE. Here the CDR3 DNA reads TGTGCCAGCAGCCTCCGCGGGGACCCCTACAATGAGCAGTTCTTC. Translating gives CASSLRGDPYNEQFF.

This sequence joins TRBV14 and TRBJ2-2; weak D call: TRBD2 (5 bases). The CDR3 is made up of 17 amino acids. Between the trimmed V and J ends, which lost 0 bases and 5 bases, there was a span of 16 bases. Germline CDR1 reads SGHDN; CDR2 reads FVKESK. The CDR3 coding sequence is TGTGCCAGCAGCCAAGAAAAGAAGGCTCCGGGGACCGGGGAGCTGTTTTTT. This translates into CASSQEKKAPGTGELFF.

This chain uses TRBV6-4 with TRBJ2-1; 13 nucleotides line up with TRBD2. V was pared by 6 bases and J by 7 bases, with 6 bases of the junction left unmatched. Germline CDR1 is MRHNA and CDR2 is SNTAGT. The CDR3 contains 15 residues. The DNA for the CDR3 is TGTGCCAGCAGGGCACTAGCGGGGGGGCAGAATGAGCAGTTCTTC. Residues: CASRALAGGQNEQFF.

V is TRBV5-1 and J is TRBJ1-2, with 7 bases identical to TRBD1. Per germline, CDR1 SGHRS and CDR2 YFSETQ. The V gene end was trimmed by 3 bases and the J gene end by 1 base; junction bases not matched to a gene: 9. CDR3 length: 16 amino acids. CDR3 nucleotides: TGCGCCAGCAGCTGGGAACCGGGACAGAATAACTATGGCTACACCTTC. Protein: CASSWEPGQNNYGYTF.